One and the same sample provided the 4 T cell receptor beta chains below, sequenced in a study of Graves' ophthalmopathy and Graves' hyperthyroidism. Amplified TCR beta CDR3 regions were obtained using RNA transcripts as template. A first-round RT-PCR used HTBI primers, followed by a second-round multiplex PCR. TCRdb analysed the multiplex PCR reads with MiXCR anew, one entry per CDR3 protein. Of 500,000 to 700,000 distinct CDR3 sequences listed, approximately 22% are singletons. The sample consisted of peripheral blood. The receptor set was obtained from a woman younger than 35 with stable Graves' hyperthyroidism. Some clones in this sample may be carry-over from other donors' samples.

The CDR3 DNA is TGTGCCAGCAGCTTAGATCTGGCGGCCTATTCTCACGTTGAAGCTTTCTTT. This gives the protein CASSLDLAAYSHVEAFF. The chain joins TRBV11-2 to TRBJ1-1, with D hard to call. The CDR3 contains 17 residues. Germline V gene data show CDR1 as SGHAT and CDR2 as FQNNGV. The V gene lost 0 bases and the J gene lost 7 bases, with 21 bases spanning the gap.

The V gene is TRBV29-1, the J gene TRBJ1-1; the D is unclear. This CDR3 is built from 10 residues. CDR1 is SQVTM and CDR2 is ANQGSEA in the germline V gene. The CDR3 DNA reads TGCAGAGATAAGGACCTCGAGGCTTTCTTT. It encodes CRDKDLEAFF.

This clonotype was detected many times. The chain couples TRBV20-1 to TRBJ2-7, with D perhaps matching TRBD1 or TRBD2 (6 bases each). The CDR3 runs 13 residues. Trimming took off 6 bases at V and 2 bases at J, with 14 bases between the two ends. The germline V gene encodes CDR1 DFQATT and CDR2 SNEGSKA (reference sequence). CDR3: CSALRGLAYEQYF. CDR3 DNA sequence: TGCAGTGCCCTCCGGGGGCTGGCCTACGAGCAGTACTTC.

The CDR3: CATSSRSTVSEQYF. CDR3 in DNA: TGTGCCACCAGCAGCCGGTCGACAGTCTCCGAGCAGTACTTC. V gene TRBV15 combines with J gene TRBJ2-7, with D perhaps TRBD1 (5 bases). With 3 bases removed from V and 6 bases from J, the gap between germline ends came to 15 bases. The CDR3 is made up of 14 amino acids. CDR1 is LNHNV and CDR2 is YYDKDF in the germline V gene (reference sequence).